The rows below give T cell receptor beta chains drawn from one sample of a study of blood T cells in healthy people across ages. TCRdb re-called the 5' RACE reads with MiXCR, one entry per CDR3 protein. Altogether over 1,500,000 distinct CDR3 sequences are present, around 48% being singletons, with the ten largest covering more than 2%. Material: blood. The receptor source for this set is a woman aged 40-49 years in good health. CDR3s include the opening cysteine and the closing phenylalanine or tryptophan.

CATLPGGTDTQYF,TRBV28
CASSQESWGGGYTF,TRBV4-3
CASSLLEGAGNEQFF,TRBV7-8
CASSNPSGGKGETQYF,TRBV28
CASSQEGQGDFLGETQYF,TRBV14
CASSLSRADVYQETQNF,TRBV5-6
CASSQDPPSGGRFTQYF,TRBV4-3
CASSPFGRTSTDTQYF,TRBV6-1
CASSWEQELYNSPLHF,TRBV6-2/TRBV6-3
CASSLLTSGGLTDTQYF,TRBV18
CASSALRDGYTF,TRBV6-6
CASSRDWKETQYF,TRBV5-1
CASSLGYYSRYEQYF,TRBV7-8
CASSAGLNSEAFF,TRBV6-1
CAISAGPPMNTEAFF,TRBV10-3
CASSELERFGGYTF,TRBV25-1
CASSRKVGARHQETQYF,TRBV5-1
CASGKGSLTYGYTF,TRBV2
CSARAGALPEQFF,TRBV20-1
CAGSYGASYEQYF,TRBV5-5
CASSLIGARLTDTQYF,TRBV7-8
CATSQGRIDEQFF,TRBV24-1
CSLGDRVYEQYF,TRBV20-1
CASSVAGTGVNEQYF,TRBV9
CSVAHRTHYEQYF,TRBV29-1
CASSPRGVGGGASVQQFF,TRBV11-2
CSARVWGSGGKDTQYF,TRBV20-1
CASSQERGISYNEQFF,TRBV3-1
CATSTPGLAGETTDTQYF,TRBV15
CASSLEGRTGGGYTF,TRBV5-1
CASSRQSRSNRGQKQYF,TRBV4-2
CASSRGTSGGVKVDTQYF,TRBV5-1
CSAPHRATSDEQYF,TRBV20-1
CASGPIYEQFF,TRBV6-2/TRBV6-3
CASSLGGGLYYEQYF,TRBV27
CASSFWGAQETQYF,TRBV7-2
CASKLPSGGWDTQYF,TRBV28
CASSGVAGLAGDEQFF,TRBV25-1
CSVGGGPAGEQYF,TRBV20-1
CASSAGGGAGTQYF,TRBV25-1
CASSESWGRDHGYTF,TRBV6-1
CASSLSPRDGNYGYTF,TRBV12-3/TRBV12-4
CAGSQGINEKLFF,TRBV4-2
CASSEALPVTVSETEAFF,TRBV6-1
CASSELASGGDEQYF,TRBV10-1
CASSLDRTSRYGYTF,TRBV13
CASSVGGSVDTQYF,TRBV9